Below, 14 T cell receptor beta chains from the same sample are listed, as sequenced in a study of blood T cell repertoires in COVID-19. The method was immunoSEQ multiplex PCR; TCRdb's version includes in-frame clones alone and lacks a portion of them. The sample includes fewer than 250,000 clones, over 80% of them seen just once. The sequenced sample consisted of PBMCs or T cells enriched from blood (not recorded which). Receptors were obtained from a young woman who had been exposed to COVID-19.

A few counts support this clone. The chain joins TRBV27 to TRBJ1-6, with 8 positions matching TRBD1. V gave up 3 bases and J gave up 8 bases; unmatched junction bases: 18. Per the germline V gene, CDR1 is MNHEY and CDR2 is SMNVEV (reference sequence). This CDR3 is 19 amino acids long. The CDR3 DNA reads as TGTGCCAGCAGTTTTCGCCACAATAAGTTGGGACAGGAATATTCACCCCTCCACTTT. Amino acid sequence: CASSFRHNKLGQEYSPLHF.

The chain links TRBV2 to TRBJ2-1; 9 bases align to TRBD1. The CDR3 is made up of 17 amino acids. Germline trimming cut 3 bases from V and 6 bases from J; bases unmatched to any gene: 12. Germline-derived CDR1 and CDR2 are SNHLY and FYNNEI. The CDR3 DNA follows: TGTGCCAGCAGTGACATTACCGGGACAGGGACGGTCAATGAGCAGTTCTTC. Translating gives CASSDITGTGTVNEQFF.

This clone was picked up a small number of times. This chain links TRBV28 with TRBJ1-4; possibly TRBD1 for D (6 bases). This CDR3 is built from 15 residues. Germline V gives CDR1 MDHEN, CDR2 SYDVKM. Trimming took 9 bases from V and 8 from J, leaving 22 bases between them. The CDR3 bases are TGTGCCAGTATTACACAGGGCGCGGGGGGGGAAAAACTGTTTTTT. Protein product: CASITQGAGGEKLFF.

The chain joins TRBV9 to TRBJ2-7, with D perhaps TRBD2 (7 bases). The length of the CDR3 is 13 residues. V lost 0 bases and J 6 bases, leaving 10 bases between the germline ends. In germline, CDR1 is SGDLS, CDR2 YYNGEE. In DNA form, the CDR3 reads TGTGCCAGCAGCGTAGCGGGGGGCCTCGAGCAGTACTTC. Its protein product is CASSVAGGLEQYF.

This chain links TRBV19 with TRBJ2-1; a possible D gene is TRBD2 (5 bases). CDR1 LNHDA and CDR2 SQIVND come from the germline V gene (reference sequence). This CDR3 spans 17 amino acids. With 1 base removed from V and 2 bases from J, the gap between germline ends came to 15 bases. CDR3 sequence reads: CASSIGIWEITYNEQFF. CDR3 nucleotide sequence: TGTGCCAGTAGTATAGGGATTTGGGAGATCACCTACAATGAGCAGTTCTTC.

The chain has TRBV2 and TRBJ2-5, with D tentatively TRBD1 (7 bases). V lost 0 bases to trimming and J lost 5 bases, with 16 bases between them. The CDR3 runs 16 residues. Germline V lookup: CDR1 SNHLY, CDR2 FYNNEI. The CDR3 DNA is TGTGCCAGCAGTGAAGCGCCCAGGGGGGACCGGGAGACCCAGTACTTC. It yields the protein CASSEAPRGDRETQYF.

The CDR3: CASRQQGNTEAFF. The CDR3 nucleotides are TGTGCCAGCAGGCAACAGGGGAACACTGAAGCTTTCTTT. The chain combines TRBV5-4 with TRBJ1-1; TRBD1 is a possible D gene (6 bases). The CDR3 extends over 13 amino acids. With 5 bases removed from V and 1 base from J, the gap between germline ends came to 9 bases. Germline V gives CDR1 SGHNT, CDR2 YYREEE (reference sequence).

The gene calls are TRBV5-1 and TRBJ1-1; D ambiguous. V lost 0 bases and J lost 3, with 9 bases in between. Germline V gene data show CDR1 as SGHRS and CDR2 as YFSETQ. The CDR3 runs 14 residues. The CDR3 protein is CASSLDRTHTEAFF. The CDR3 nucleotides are TGCGCCAGCAGCTTGGACAGAACCCACACTGAAGCTTTCTTT.

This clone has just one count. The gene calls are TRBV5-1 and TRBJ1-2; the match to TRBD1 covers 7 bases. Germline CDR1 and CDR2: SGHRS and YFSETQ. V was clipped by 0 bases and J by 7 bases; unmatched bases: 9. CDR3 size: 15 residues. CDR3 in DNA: TGCGCCAGCAGCTTGGGGGATTGGGACAGAATTGGCTACACCTTC. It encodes CASSLGDWDRIGYTF.

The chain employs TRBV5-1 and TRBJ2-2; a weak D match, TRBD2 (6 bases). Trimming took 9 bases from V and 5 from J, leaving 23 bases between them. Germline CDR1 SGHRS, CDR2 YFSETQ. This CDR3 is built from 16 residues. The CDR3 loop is CATRTLYGGLTGELFF. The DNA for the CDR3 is TGCGCCACCAGAACCCTTTATGGAGGGCTAACCGGGGAGCTGTTTTTT.

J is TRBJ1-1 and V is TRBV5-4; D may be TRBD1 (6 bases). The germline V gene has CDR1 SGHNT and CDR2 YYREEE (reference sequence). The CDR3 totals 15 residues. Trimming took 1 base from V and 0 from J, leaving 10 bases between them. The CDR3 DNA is TGTGCCAGCAGCTTGATGGGGACACTGAACACTGAAGCTTTCTTT. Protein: CASSLMGTLNTEAFF. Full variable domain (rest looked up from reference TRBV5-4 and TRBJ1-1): ETGVTQSPTHLIKTRGQQVTLRCSSQSGHNTVSWYQQALGQGPQFIFQYYREEENGRGNFPPRFSGLQFPNYSSELNVNALELDDSALYLCASSLMGTLNTEAFFGQGTRLTVV.

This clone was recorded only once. CDR3: CASSLRHLYGYTF. CDR3 nucleotides: TGTGCCAGCAGTCTCCGACACCTCTATGGCTACACCTTC. The rearrangement joins TRBV6-5 to TRBJ1-2; no definite D call. This CDR3 contains 13 residues. The germline V gene encodes CDR1 MNHEY and CDR2 SVGAGI. The V end was cut by 5 bases, the J end by 4 bases, with 11 bases between.

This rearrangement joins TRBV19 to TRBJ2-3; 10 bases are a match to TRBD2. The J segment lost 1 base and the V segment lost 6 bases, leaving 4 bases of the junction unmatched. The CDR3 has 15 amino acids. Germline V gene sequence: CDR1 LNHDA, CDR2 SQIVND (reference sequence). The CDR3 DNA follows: TGTGCCAGTAGCCCAGCGGGGGGGGGCACAGATACGCAGTATTTT. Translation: CASSPAGGGTDTQYF.

The DNA for the CDR3 is TGTGCCTGGGGCACAGGTAAGGAGACCCAGTACTTC. As protein: CAWGTGKETQYF. This sequence joins TRBV30 and TRBJ2-5; possible D gene TRBD1, 5 bases. CDR1 and CDR2 (germline): GTSNPN, SVGIG (reference sequence). This CDR3 region has 12 residues. V dropped 5 bases and J dropped 5 bases, with 12 bases sitting between them.